This record covers a single T cell receptor beta chain. Its antigen is still unknown. The input lacks base qualities; no much larger clone sits a single base away. The data belong to a study of blood T cell repertoires in COVID-19 (TCRdb year 2020). Turning to the overall study: The collaborator samples originated in the United States, Italy and Spain and spanned the acute and convalescent phases of COVID-19. The material from the prospective study consisted of cDNA or gDNA derived from T cells, B-cell-depleted T cells, or PBMCs. The dataset comprised deeply sampled blood TCRbeta repertoires from subjects exposed to, actively infected with, or recovered from COVID-19. The repertoires were released in a freely available public database meant as a resource for research on the immune response to SARS-CoV-2. Samples were obtained from the ongoing ImmuneRACE study (first 160 participants) and from approximately 1,200 subjects provided by 6 global collaborators. Nearly every sample came with metadata listing a de-identified subject ID, COVID-19 status, age in years and sex. Where HLA class I and class II types were available, the types were taken from metadata supplied by the sample provider, not from assay-based typing. The study at large found these results: The quantity of clinical and demographic metadata differed by source and by participant and was supplied without curation.

TCRbeta CDR3 regions were amplified from genomic DNA by means of the immunoSEQ Assay, a bias-controlled multiplex PCR. In the original analysis: Within the assay, amplification of reference gene primers was used to estimate how many nucleated cells each sample contained. To quantify the absolute abundance of each unique TCRbeta CDR3 rearrangement, sequence reads were collapsed and filtered. For each sample, productive Simpson clonality was calculated as the square root of Simpson's diversity index over productive rearrangements. TCRdb limited this immuneACCESS table to in-frame rearrangements with V and J called. A share of clones is missing; checked studies link under half to unresolved V genes, and the rest is unexplained. V and J calls and clone size are copied from that table; D and trimming were computed from the DNA. The sample has roughly 160,000 clones on record, 88% of them singletons. More than 2% of the sample goes to the ten largest clones.

A second Seattle source provided samples from volunteer blood donors who had recovered from COVID-19. Whole blood was collected in K2EDTA tubes by collaborating institutions according to the institutions' own protocols. For TCRbeta analysis, collaborators shipped samples as frozen whole blood, isolated PBMCs, or DNA extracted from either of those sample types. Spanning cysteine to phenylalanine, the CDR3 consists of 15 amino acids. The only DNA kept is the CDR3, 45 bases in frame from the first base. At the junction V is shortened by 3 bases and J by 0 bases; bases outside the gene matches: 0. CDR1 and CDR2 are read off the germline V gene as SGHRS and YFSETQ.

The receptor's source is a man aged 45-60 years who had recovered from COVID-19. The rearrangement joined TRBV5-1 to TRBJ2-1, with TRBD2 identical over 10 junction bases. Specimen: peripheral blood. The DNA reads as follows: TGCGCCAGCAGCTCTAGCGGGAGCTCCTACAATGAGCAGTTCTTC. This sequence encodes CASSSSGSSYNEQFF.